A single sample gave rise to the 23 T cell receptor beta chains below, sequenced in a study of T-cell memory formation after mild COVID-19. MiXCR, applied by TCRdb to the 5' RACE reads, yields one record per CDR3 protein. This table holds around 140,000 distinct CDR3 sequences, about 6.1% found once. Sequenced: PBMCs or a T cell subset sorted from them (not recorded which). The origin of the receptors is an adult woman who had mild COVID-19 (a few samples of this study predate the infection). Cell type and time point are not known.

This clonotype was recorded a few times. The chain recombines TRBV3-1 with TRBJ1-4; TRBD1 matches at 7 bases. The CDR3 sequence is 16 residues long. Per the germline V gene, CDR1 is LGHDT and CDR2 is YNNKEL (reference sequence). The trim removed 4 bases at V and 5 bases at J, leaving 10 bases unmatched. CDR3 nucleotide sequence: TGTGCCAGCAGCCCCCAGAGGACAGGAGTGAATGAAAAACTGTTTTTT. Translating gives CASSPQRTGVNEKLFF.

V and J are TRBV19 and TRBJ2-7; TRBD1 aligns across 7 bases. This CDR3 contains 15 residues. The germline V gene encodes CDR1 LNHDA and CDR2 SQIVND (reference sequence). Trimming cost V 3 bases and J 1 base; bases outside gene matches: 6. DNA for the CDR3: TGTGCCAGTAGTATTTCGGGACAGTTGTCCTACGAGCAGTACTTC. Residues: CASSISGQLSYEQYF.

This sequence joins TRBV11-3 and TRBJ2-7, with TRBD2 as a possible D gene (6 bases). The CDR3 spans 15 residues. Trimming stripped 2 bases from V and 5 bases from J, with 16 bases between. Looked up from germline, CDR1 is SGHNT and CDR2 is YENEEA. CDR3 sequence (DNA): TGTGCCAGCAGCTTATACGGGGGATTCAAGAACGAGCAGTACTTC. It is translated as CASSLYGGFKNEQYF.

This clonotype was detected a few times. V is TRBV21-1 and J is TRBJ2-3; TRBD2 is taken as the D call from the table, unchecked against the DNA. TRBV21-1 is a pseudogene locus. The CDR3 consists of 17 residues. The CDR3 spells CASSKGGRADGTDTQYF. CDR3 nucleotide sequence: TGTGCCAGCAGCAAAGGGGGGAGGGCGGATGGTACAGATACGCAGTATTTT.

The V and J genes are TRBV29-1 and TRBJ2-7, with TRBD1 matching 10 bases. Germline CDR1 is SQVTM and CDR2 is ANQGSEA. The V gene end was trimmed by 2 bases and the J gene end by 6 bases; junction bases not matched to a gene: 7. The CDR3 totals 14 residues. CDR3: CSVESPDRGLEQYF. The CDR3 DNA reads TGCAGCGTTGAAAGCCCCGACAGGGGGCTCGAGCAGTACTTC.

This clonotype appeared many times. The chain joins TRBV7-2 to TRBJ1-1, with D uncertain. V was clipped by 2 bases and J by 1 base, with 5 bases between them. This CDR3 is built from 13 residues. CDR1 and CDR2 from the germline V gene are SGHTA and FQGNSA. The CDR3 DNA sequence: TGTGCCAGCAGCTTACATCAGAACACTGAAGCTTTCTTT. Its translation: CASSLHQNTEAFF.

In its sample, this clonotype was seen a few times. This chain connects TRBV5-3 to TRBJ2-1; 9 nucleotides agree with TRBD2. TRBV5-3 is given ORF status, its function remaining uncertain. V dropped 2 bases and J dropped 4; count of bases not matched to a gene: 13. The CDR3 totals 18 residues. In nucleotides, the CDR3 is TGTGCCAGAAGCTTAAGGCCCTCAGAGGCGGGAGGGTACAATGAGCAGTTCTTC. It yields the protein CARSLRPSEAGGYNEQFF.

The V gene is TRBV4-2, the J gene TRBJ2-3; D possibly uses TRBD1 or TRBD2 (6 bases each). Germline loops: CDR1 LGHNA, CDR2 YNFKEQ. CDR3 length: 16 amino acids. V was trimmed by 0 bases and J by 4 bases, leaving 14 bases between them. The CDR3 region has the DNA TGTGCCAGCAGCCAAGATAGGGCAAGGGGGGCAGATACGCAGTATTTT. Encoded protein: CASSQDRARGADTQYF.

This clonotype was counted between two and nine times. J is TRBJ1-1 and V is TRBV12-3 or TRBV12-4; possible D gene TRBD1, 6 bases. This CDR3 is built from 14 residues. V was trimmed by 2 bases and J by 5 bases, leaving 12 bases between them. In nucleotides, the CDR3 is TGTGCCAGCAGTTTACAGGCGAGGGGGACTGAAGCTTTCTTT. It is translated as CASSLQARGTEAFF.

The sample holds a few counts of this clonotype. V and J are TRBV2 and TRBJ2-7; TRBD2 matches at 7 bases. This CDR3 is 14 amino acids long. V was pared by 7 bases and J by 4 bases, with 10 bases of the junction left unmatched. Germline V gene sequence: CDR1 SNHLY, CDR2 FYNNEI. The CDR3 is CASTRQGSGYEQYF. The CDR3 nucleotides read TGTGCCAGCACCCGGCAGGGTAGCGGGTACGAGCAGTACTTC.

This clonotype was observed many times. The V gene is TRBV20-1, the J gene TRBJ2-3; tentatively, D is TRBD1 or TRBD2 (5 bases each). Germline V gene lookup returns CDR1 DFQATT and CDR2 SNEGSKA (reference sequence). This CDR3 is built from 12 residues. V lost 3 bases and J 4 bases, leaving 8 bases between the germline ends. The CDR3 region has the DNA TGCAGTGCTAGCGGGACGGCAGATACGCAGTATTTT. It codes for CSASGTADTQYF.

This clonotype was detected a few times. This chain joins TRBV21-1 and TRBJ1-1; the D call in the table, TRBD1, was not verified against the DNA. TRBV21-1 is a pseudogene locus. The CDR3 totals 13 residues. For the CDR3, the DNA is TGTGCCAGCAGCAAACTACGGGGGTGGGAAGCTTTCTTT. As protein: CASSKLRGWEAFF.

This clonotype was picked up many times. This chain joins TRBV12-3 or TRBV12-4 and TRBJ1-4, with D perhaps TRBD1 (5 bases). V lost 8 bases, J lost 6 bases, and 16 bases lay in between. This CDR3 is built from 14 residues. This chain's CDR3 is CASGRAGRYEKLFF. In DNA form, the CDR3 reads TGTGCCAGCGGTCGGGCAGGGCGGTATGAAAAACTGTTTTTT.

V and J are TRBV9 and TRBJ1-3, with D hard to call. The V and J ends lost 4 bases and 3 bases respectively, with 8 bases between them. Germline CDR1 SGDLS, CDR2 YYNGEE. The CDR3 loop spans 13 amino acids. The CDR3 loop is CASSSEGGNTIYF. The CDR3 DNA follows: TGTGCCAGCAGCAGTGAAGGTGGAAACACCATATATTTT.

In this sample, this clonotype turned up a few times. V gene TRBV11-3 combines with J gene TRBJ2-1; either TRBD1 or TRBD2 may supply D (5 bases each). Looked up from germline, CDR1 is SGHNT and CDR2 is YENEEA. V shed 3 bases and J shed 9 bases, with 15 bases lying between them. This CDR3 region has 14 residues. CDR3 bases: TGTGCCAGCAGCTTTCATGGGACCTTACTTGAGCAGTTCTTC. It yields the protein CASSFHGTLLEQFF.

This clonotype was detected many times. The J gene is TRBJ2-3, the V gene TRBV20-1, with 10 bases aligning to TRBD2. Germline CDR1 reads DFQATT; CDR2 reads SNEGSKA (reference sequence). This CDR3 is built from 14 residues. After removal of 2 bases from V and 6 bases from J, the junction contained 5 bases not matched to a gene. CDR3 DNA: TGCAGTGCTAGATCTAGCGGGGGTTGGGATACGCAGTATTTT. As protein: CSARSSGGWDTQYF.

This clonotype was recorded a few times. This chain uses TRBV6-5 with TRBJ1-2, with D possibly being TRBD1 (6 bases). The germline gives CDR1 MNHEY, CDR2 SVGAGI. The CDR3 has 15 residues. The ends were cut back, 0 bases at V and 8 bases at J, with 16 bases in the middle. The CDR3 loop is CASSYSIRQGNGYTF. CDR3 coding DNA: TGTGCCAGCAGTTACTCGATTCGGCAGGGGAACGGCTACACCTTC.

The rearrangement uses TRBV5-1 and TRBJ2-5, with 7 bases aligning to TRBD1. Germline V gene sequence: CDR1 SGHRS, CDR2 YFSETQ. With V trimmed by 2 bases and J by 1 base, 2 bases remained unmatched. The length of the CDR3 is 14 residues. The CDR3, as DNA: TGCGCCAGCAGCTTCCGACAGGGCCAAGAGACCCAGTACTTC. Translating it yields CASSFRQGQETQYF.

This clonotype was seen ten or more times. The rearrangement uses TRBV5-1 and TRBJ1-4; D is ambiguous. This CDR3 is 13 amino acids long. Germline V gene data show CDR1 as SGHRS and CDR2 as YFSETQ. Trimming cost V 4 bases and J 8 bases, with 12 bases left between them. CDR3 sequence (DNA): TGCGCCAGCAGCGGACGTCCAGGCGAAAAACTGTTTTTT. Its translation: CASSGRPGEKLFF.

This clonotype was picked up a small number of times. The chain employs TRBV7-2 and TRBJ2-7, with D maybe TRBD1 (5 bases). This CDR3 spans 14 amino acids. Germline loops: CDR1 SGHTA, CDR2 FQGNSA. V was trimmed by 2 bases and J by 3 bases, leaving 11 bases between them. CDR3 residues: CASSLYVRDYEQYF. CDR3 bases: TGTGCCAGCAGCTTATACGTCAGGGACTACGAGCAGTACTTC.

The chain joins TRBV12-3 or TRBV12-4 to TRBJ1-3; perhaps TRBD1 as D (5 bases). Trimming left V 5 bases short and J 4 bases short, with 15 bases between. This CDR3 has 15 amino acids. The CDR3 spells CASSRPDSTGNTIYF. CDR3 nucleotides: TGTGCCAGCAGTCGTCCCGACAGTACCGGAAACACCATATATTTT.

There are many counts of this clonotype. V and J are TRBV7-2 and TRBJ2-1; 11 nucleotides match TRBD2. The CDR3 is 17 amino acids. Germline trimming cut 5 bases from V and 9 bases from J; bases unmatched to any gene: 15. Germline V gene sequence: CDR1 SGHTA, CDR2 FQGNSA. The CDR3 bases are TGTGCCAGCAGCCCCGGGGGGCCTAGCGGGAGGCGAGGTGAGCAGTTCTTC. Translation gives CASSPGGPSGRRGEQFF.

This clonotype was counted ten times or more. This chain links TRBV7-2 with TRBJ2-5, with D hard to call. The CDR3 length is 13 residues. Per the germline V gene, CDR1 is SGHTA and CDR2 is FQGNSA. The V end was cut by 5 bases, the J end by 1 base, with 8 bases between. DNA of the CDR3: TGTGCCAGCAGCGCGCCGGTCCAAGAGACCCAGTACTTC. This codes for CASSAPVQETQYF.